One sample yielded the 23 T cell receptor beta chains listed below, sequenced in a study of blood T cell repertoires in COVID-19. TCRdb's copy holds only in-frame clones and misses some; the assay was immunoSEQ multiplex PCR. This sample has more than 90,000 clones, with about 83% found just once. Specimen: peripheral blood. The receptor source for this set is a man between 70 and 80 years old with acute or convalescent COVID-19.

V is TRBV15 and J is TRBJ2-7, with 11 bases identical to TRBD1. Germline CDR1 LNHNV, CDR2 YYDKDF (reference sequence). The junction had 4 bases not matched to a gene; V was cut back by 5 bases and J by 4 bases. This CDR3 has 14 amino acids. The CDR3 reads CATSDRDRGYEQYF. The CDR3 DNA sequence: TGTGCCACCAGCGACCGGGACAGGGGGTACGAGCAGTACTTC. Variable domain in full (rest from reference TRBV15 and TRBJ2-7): DAMVIQNPRYQVTQFGKPVTLSCSQTLNHNVMYWYQQKSSQAPKLLFHYYDKDFNNEADTPDNFQSRRPNTSFCFLDIRSPGLGDTAMYLCATSDRDRGYEQYFGPGTRLTVT.

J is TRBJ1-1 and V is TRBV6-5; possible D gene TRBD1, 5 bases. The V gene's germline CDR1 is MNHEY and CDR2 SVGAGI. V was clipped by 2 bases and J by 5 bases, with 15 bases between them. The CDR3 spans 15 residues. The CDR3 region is CASSYGKGGATEAFF. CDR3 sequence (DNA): TGTGCCAGCAGTTACGGTAAGGGTGGGGCGACTGAAGCTTTCTTT.

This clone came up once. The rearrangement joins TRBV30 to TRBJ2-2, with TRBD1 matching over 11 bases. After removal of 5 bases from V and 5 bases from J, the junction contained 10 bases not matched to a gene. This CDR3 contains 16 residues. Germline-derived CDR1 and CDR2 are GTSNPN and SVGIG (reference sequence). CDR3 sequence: CAWSLDRGRGTGELFF. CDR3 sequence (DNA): TGTGCCTGGTCGCTGGACAGGGGGCGAGGTACCGGGGAGCTGTTTTTT.

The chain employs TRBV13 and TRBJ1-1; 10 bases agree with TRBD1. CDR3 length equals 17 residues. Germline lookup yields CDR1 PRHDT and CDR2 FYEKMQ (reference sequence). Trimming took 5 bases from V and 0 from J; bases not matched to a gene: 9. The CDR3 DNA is TGTGCCAGCAGCCTCCTTGACAGGGGGCTGATGAACACTGAAGCTTTCTTT. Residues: CASSLLDRGLMNTEAFF.

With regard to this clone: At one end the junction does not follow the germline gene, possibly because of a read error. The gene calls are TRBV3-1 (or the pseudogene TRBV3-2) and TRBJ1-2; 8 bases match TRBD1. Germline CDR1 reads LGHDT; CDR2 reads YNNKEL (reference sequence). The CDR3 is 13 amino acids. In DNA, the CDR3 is TGTGCCAGCAGCTTGTTAACATACAGGGGGAAAAACTTC. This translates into CASSLLTYRGKNF.

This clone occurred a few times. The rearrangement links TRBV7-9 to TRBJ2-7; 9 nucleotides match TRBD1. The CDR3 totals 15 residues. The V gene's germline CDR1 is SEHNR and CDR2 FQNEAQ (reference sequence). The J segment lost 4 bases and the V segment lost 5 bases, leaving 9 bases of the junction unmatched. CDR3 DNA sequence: TGTGCCAGCAGCCCTTGGACAGGGGCCTATTACGAGCAGTACTTC. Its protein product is CASSPWTGAYYEQYF.

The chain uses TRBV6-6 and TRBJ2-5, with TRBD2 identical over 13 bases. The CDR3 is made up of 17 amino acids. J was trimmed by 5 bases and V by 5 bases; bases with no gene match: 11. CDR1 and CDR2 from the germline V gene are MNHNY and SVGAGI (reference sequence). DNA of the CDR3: TGTGCCAGCAGTCTACCCGGACTAGCGGGGGCTCGGGAGACCCAGTACTTC. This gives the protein CASSLPGLAGARETQYF.

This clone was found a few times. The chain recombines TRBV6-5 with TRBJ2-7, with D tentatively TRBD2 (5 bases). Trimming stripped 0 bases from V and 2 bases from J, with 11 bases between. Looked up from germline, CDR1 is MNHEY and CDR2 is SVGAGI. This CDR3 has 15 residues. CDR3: CASSYSGISTYEQYF. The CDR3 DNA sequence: TGTGCCAGCAGTTACTCCGGGATCTCTACCTACGAGCAGTACTTC.

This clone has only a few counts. The CDR3 loop reads CASSRHFRDRGRWTEAFF. The CDR3 bases are TGTGCCAGCAGTCGCCACTTCCGGGACAGGGGGCGCTGGACTGAAGCTTTCTTT. The chain joins TRBV6-6 to TRBJ1-1, with TRBD1 identical over 12 bases. Germline lookup yields CDR1 MNHNY and CDR2 SVGAGI (reference sequence). V was pared by 5 bases and J by 5 bases, with 15 bases of the junction left unmatched. CDR3 length: 18 amino acids.

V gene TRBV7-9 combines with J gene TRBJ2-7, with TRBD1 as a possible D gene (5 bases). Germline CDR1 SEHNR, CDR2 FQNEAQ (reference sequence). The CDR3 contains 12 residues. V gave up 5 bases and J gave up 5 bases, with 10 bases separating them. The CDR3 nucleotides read TGTGCCAGCAGCCCCCAGGGTCACGAGCAGTACTTC. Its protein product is CASSPQGHEQYF.

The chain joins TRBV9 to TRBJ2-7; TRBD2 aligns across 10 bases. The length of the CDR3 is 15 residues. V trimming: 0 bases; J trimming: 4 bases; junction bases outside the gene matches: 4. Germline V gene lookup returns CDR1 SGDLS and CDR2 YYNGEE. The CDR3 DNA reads TGTGCCAGCAGCGTAGCTAGCGGGAGCAATTACGAGCAGTACTTC. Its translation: CASSVASGSNYEQYF. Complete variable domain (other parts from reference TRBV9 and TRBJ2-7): DSGVTQTPKHLITATGQRVTLRCSPRSGDLSVYWYQQSLDQGLQFLIQYYNGEERAKGNILERFSAQQFPDLHSELNLSSLELGDSALYFCASSVASGSNYEQYFGPGTRLTVT.

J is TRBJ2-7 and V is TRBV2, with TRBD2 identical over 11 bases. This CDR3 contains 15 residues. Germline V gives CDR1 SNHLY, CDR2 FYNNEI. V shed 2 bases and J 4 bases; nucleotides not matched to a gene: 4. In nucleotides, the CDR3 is TGTGCCAGCAGTGAAAGCCTAGCGGGGGGATACGAGCAGTACTTC. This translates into CASSESLAGGYEQYF.

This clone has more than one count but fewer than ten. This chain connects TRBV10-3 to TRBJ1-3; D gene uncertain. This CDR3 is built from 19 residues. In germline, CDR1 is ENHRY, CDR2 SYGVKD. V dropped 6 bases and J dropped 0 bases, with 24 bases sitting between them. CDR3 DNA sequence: TGTGCCATCAGGGGTCTCTTGGGAGCCGGGGTTAACTCTGGAAACACCATATATTTT. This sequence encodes CAIRGLLGAGVNSGNTIYF.

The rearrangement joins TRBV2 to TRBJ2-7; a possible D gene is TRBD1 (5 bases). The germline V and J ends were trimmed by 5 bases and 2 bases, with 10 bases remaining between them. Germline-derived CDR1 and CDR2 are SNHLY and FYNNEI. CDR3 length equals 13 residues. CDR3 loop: CASSPGFPYEQYF. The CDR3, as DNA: TGTGCCAGCAGTCCAGGGTTTCCCTACGAGCAGTACTTC.

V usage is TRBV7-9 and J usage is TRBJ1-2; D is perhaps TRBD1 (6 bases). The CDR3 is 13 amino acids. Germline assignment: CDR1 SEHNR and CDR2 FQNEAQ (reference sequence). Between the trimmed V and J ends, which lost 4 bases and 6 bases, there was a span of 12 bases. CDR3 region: CASSSGAENGYTF. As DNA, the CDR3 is TGTGCCAGCAGCTCAGGGGCCGAGAATGGCTACACCTTC.

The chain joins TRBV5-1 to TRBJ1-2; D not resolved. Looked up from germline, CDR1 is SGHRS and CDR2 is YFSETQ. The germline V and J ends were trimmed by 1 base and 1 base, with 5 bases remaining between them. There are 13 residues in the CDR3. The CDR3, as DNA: TGCGCCAGCAGCTTGCAGGATAACTATGGCTACACCTTC. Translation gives CASSLQDNYGYTF.

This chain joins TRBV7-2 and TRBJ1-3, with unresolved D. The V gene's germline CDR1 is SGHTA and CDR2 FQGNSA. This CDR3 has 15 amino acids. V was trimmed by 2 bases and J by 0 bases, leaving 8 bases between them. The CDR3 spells CASSLSMSSGNTIYF. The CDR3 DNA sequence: TGTGCCAGCAGCTTATCGATGAGCTCTGGAAACACCATATATTTT. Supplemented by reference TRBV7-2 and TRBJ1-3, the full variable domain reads GAGVSQSPSNKVTEKGKDVELRCDPISGHTALYWYRQSLGQGLEFLIYFQGNSAPDKSGLPSDRFSAERTGGSVSTLTIQRTQQEDSAVYLCASSLSMSSGNTIYFGEGSWLTVV.

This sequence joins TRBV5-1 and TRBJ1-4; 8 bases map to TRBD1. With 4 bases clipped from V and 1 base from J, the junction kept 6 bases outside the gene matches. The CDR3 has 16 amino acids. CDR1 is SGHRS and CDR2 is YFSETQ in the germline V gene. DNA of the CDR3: TGCGCCAGCAGCGTGCGGACAGGGCTAACTAATGAAAAACTGTTTTTT. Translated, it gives CASSVRTGLTNEKLFF.

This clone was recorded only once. CDR3: CASSLTGAGRTGELFF. The CDR3 nucleotides are TGTGCCAGCAGCTTAACGGGGGCAGGGCGCACCGGGGAGCTGTTTTTT. This chain uses TRBV7-3 with TRBJ2-2, with a possible D match to TRBD1 (6 bases). The germline V gene encodes CDR1 SGHTA and CDR2 FQGTGA. Trimming took 0 bases from V and 4 from J, leaving 12 bases between them. This CDR3 has 16 amino acids.

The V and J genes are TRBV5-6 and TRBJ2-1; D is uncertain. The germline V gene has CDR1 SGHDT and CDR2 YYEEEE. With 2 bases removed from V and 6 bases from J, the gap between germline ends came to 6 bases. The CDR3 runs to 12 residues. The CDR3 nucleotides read TGTGCCAGCAGCTTACCGGGCAATGAGCAGTTCTTC. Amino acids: CASSLPGNEQFF.

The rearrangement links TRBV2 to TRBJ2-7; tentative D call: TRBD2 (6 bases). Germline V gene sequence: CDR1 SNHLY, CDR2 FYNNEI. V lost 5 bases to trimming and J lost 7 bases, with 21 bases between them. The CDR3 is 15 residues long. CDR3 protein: CASSRIAAPEVEQYF. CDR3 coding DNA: TGTGCCAGCAGTCGTATAGCGGCCCCAGAGGTGGAGCAGTACTTC.

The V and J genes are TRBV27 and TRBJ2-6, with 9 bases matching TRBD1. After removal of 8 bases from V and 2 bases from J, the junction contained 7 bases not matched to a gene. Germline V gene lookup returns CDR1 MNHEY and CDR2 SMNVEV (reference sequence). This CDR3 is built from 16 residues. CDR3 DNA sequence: TGTGCCAGCGGAGGAGGGACAGGGACTGGGGCCAACGTCCTGACTTTC. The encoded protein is CASGGGTGTGANVLTF.

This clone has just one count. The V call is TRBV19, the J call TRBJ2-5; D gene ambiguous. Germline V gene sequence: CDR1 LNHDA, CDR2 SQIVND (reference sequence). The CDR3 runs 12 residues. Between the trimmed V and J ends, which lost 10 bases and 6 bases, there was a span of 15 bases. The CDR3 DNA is TGTGCCACCGAGACATCGGCAAAGACCCAGTACTTC. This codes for CATETSAKTQYF.